This T cell receptor (beta chain) is drawn from a study of kidney transplant recipient with SARS-CoV-2 infection (dated by TCRdb to the early 2020s). Per the publication, the time point label means: pre-pandemic baseline sample and day 111 after first positive SARS-CoV-2 test. CDR1 and CDR2 are drawn from the germline V gene: SGHDT, YYEEEE. Deletion took 7 bases off V and 4 bases off J, with a span of 23 bases between the germline ends. The CDR3 contains 16 residues, cysteine and phenylalanine counted. The retained sequence is limited to the CDR3, 48 bases, with the frame set at the first base. This clonotype was detected once. Its specific antigen is unknown. This may be a read error: a much more frequent sequence differs by one nucleotide. Instrument used: Illumina MiSeq. Profiling of the peripheral T cell repertoire was carried out for human TCRbeta genes. The study's processing was this. Differential clonotype abundance was tested with beta-binomial modelling to account for variability over time. Expanded clonotypes were screened against the ImmuneCODE reference database of SARS-CoV-2-associated TCRs and were mapped to viral genome regions. Additional repertoire analyses examined TRBV gene usage, CDR3 length, CDR3 amino acid overlap between time points, distributions of clonotype abundance, and Jaccard similarity. The raw public data were reprocessed by TCRdb itself: fastp quality trimming at Q25, MiXCR clonotype calling, in-frame beta chains only. Merged by CDR3 protein, the rows form single entries marked with the most common genes and DNA. None of the V and J calls come from the authors' own analysis; TCRdb made them. The sample includes 200,000 to 300,000 distinct CDR3 sequences, with more than 25% observed a single time. The ten largest make up roughly 7% of the sample.

This receptor was identified in a male patient in his 30s who had COVID-19 and was a kidney transplant recipient. After a transplant, some T cells may be of graft donor origin. Material: a blood sample, obtained at baseline and between days 110 and 120 from a kidney transplant recipient. The sequence links TRBV5-6 to TRBJ1-2, with the D gene not clear enough to name. This receptor has the CDR3 CASLAVNSRKTYGYTF. The nucleotide sequence reads TGTGCCAGCCTCGCTGTCAATAGTCGAAAGACCTATGGCTACACCTTC.